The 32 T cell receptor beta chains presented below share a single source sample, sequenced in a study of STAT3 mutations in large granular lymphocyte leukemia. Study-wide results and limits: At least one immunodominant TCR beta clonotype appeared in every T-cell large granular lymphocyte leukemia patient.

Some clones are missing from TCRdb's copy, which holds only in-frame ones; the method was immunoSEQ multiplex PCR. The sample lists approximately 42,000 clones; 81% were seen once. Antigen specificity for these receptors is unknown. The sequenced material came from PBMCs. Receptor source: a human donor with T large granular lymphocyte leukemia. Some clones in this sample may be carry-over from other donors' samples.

The DNA of the CDR3 is TGTGCCAGCAGCCAAGCAAGAGGCGCGCGGGCAACTAATGAAAAACTGTTTTTT. Translation: CASSQARGARATNEKLFF. This chain connects TRBV4-2 to TRBJ1-4, with D unresolved. The CDR3 spans 18 residues. CDR1 and CDR2 from the germline V gene are LGHNA and YNFKEQ. Trimming shortened V by 1 base and J by 0 bases, and 15 bases separated the two germline ends.

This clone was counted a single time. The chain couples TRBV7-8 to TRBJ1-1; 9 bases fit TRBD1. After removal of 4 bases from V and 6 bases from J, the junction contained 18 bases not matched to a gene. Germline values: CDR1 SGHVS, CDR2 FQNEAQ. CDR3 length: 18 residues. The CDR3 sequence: CASSSYRLMTGGRAEAFF. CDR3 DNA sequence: TGTGCCAGCAGCTCCTACAGGCTAATGACAGGGGGTAGAGCTGAAGCTTTCTTT.

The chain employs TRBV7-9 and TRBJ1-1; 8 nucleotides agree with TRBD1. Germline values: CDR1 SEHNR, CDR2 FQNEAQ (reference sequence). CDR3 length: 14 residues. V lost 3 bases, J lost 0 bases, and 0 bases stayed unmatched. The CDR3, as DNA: TGTGCCAGCAGCTTGGACAGGGTGAACACTGAAGCTTTCTTT. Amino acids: CASSLDRVNTEAFF.

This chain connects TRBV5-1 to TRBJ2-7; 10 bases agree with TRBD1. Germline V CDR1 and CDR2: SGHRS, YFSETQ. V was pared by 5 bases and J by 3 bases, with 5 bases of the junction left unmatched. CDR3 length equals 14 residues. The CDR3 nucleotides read TGCGCCAGCAGTCCGGACAGGGGGGACTACGAGCAGTACTTC. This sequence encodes CASSPDRGDYEQYF.

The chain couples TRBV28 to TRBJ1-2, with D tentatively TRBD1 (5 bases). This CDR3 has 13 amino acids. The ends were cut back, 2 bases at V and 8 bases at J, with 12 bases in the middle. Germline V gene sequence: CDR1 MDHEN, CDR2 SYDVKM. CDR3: CASSLEGRIGYTF. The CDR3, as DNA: TGTGCCAGCAGTTTAGAGGGGCGCATCGGCTACACCTTC.

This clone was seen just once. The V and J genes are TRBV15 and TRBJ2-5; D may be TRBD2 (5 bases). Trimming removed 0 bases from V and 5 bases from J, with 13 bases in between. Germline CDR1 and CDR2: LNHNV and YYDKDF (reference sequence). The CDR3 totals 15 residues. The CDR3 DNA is TGTGCCACCAGCAGAGATTCTAGGACTGGTGAGACCCAGTACTTC. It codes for CATSRDSRTGETQYF.

DNA of the CDR3: TGTGCCAGCAGCTTAAGTGCAACTAATGAAAAACTGTTTTTT. Encoded protein: CASSLSATNEKLFF. The V call is TRBV7-9, the J call TRBJ1-4; D unresolved. V lost 2 bases and J 0 bases, leaving 4 bases between the germline ends. Germline CDR1 is SEHNR and CDR2 is FQNEAQ (reference sequence). This CDR3 has 14 residues.

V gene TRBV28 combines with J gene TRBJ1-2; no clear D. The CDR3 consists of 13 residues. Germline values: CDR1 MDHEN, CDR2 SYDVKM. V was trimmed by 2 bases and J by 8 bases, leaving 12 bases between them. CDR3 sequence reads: CASSLEAGQGYTF. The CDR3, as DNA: TGTGCCAGCAGTTTAGAGGCAGGCCAGGGCTACACCTTC.

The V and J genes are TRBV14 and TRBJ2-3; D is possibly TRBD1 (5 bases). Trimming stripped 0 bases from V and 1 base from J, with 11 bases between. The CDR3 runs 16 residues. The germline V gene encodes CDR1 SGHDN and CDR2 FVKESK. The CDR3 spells CASSQDVQGRTDTQYF. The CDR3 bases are TGTGCCAGCAGCCAAGATGTGCAGGGCCGCACAGATACGCAGTATTTT.

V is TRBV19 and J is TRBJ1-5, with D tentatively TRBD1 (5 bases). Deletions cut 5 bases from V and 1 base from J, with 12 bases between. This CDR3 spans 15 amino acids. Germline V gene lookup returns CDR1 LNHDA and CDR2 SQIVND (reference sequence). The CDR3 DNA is TGTGCCAGTAGTGCTCAGGGTTCCAGCAATCAGCCCCAGCATTTT. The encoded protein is CASSAQGSSNQPQHF.

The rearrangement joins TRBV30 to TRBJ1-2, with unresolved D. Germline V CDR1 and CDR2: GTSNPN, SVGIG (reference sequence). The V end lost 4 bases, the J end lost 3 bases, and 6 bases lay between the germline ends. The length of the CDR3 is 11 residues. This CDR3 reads CAWTRDYGYTF. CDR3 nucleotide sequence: TGTGCCTGGACTCGGGACTATGGCTACACCTTC.

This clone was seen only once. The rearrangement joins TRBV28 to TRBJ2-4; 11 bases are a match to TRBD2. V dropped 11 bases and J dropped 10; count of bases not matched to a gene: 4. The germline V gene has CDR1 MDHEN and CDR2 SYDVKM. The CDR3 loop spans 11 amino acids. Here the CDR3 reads CAASGGSIQYF. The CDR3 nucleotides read TGTGCCGCTAGCGGGGGGTCTATTCAGTACTTC.

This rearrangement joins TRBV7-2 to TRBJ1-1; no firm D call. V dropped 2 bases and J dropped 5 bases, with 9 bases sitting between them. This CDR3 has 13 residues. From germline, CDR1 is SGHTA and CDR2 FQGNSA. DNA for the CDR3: TGTGCCAGCAGCTTACTGAGGGATACTGAAGCTTTCTTT. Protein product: CASSLLRDTEAFF.

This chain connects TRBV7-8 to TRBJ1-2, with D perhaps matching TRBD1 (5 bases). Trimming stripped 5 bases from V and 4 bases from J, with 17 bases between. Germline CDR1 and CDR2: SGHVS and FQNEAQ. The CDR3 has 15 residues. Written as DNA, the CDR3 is TGTGCCAGCAGCAAGGGAGGGCAGGGAATCTATGGCTACACCTTC. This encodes CASSKGGQGIYGYTF.

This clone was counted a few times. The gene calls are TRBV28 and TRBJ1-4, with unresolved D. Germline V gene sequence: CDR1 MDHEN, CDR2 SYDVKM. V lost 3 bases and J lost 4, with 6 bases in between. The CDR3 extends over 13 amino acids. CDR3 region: CASSLDGNEKLFF. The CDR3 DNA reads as TGTGCCAGCAGTTTGGATGGTAATGAAAAACTGTTTTTT.

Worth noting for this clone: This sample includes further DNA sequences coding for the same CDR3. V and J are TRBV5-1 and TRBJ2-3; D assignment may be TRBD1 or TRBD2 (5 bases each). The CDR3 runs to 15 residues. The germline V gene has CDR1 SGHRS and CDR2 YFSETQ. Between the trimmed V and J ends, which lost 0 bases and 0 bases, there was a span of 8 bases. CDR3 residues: CASSLGGISTDTQYF. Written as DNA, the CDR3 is TGCGCCAGCAGCTTGGGGGGGATTAGCACAGATACGCAGTATTTT.

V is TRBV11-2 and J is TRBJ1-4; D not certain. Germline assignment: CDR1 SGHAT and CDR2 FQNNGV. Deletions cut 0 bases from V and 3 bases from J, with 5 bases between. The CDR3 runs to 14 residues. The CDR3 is CASSLDQANEKLFF. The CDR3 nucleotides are TGTGCCAGCAGCTTAGATCAGGCTAATGAAAAACTGTTTTTT.

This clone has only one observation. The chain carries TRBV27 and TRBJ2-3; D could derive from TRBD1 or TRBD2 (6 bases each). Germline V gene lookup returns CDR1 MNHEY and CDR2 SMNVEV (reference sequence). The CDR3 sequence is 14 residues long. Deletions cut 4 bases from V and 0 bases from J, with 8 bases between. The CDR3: CASSWGASTDTQYF. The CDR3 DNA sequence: TGTGCCAGCAGTTGGGGGGCCAGCACAGATACGCAGTATTTT.

CDR3 amino acids: CASSLYRDGLNTEAFF. The CDR3 nucleotides are TGTGCCAGCAGCTTGTACCGGGACGGCTTGAACACTGAAGCTTTCTTT. The J gene is TRBJ1-1, the V gene TRBV5-4, with D possibly matching TRBD1 (5 bases). V was cut by 1 base and J by 0 bases, with 13 bases left in between. CDR1 SGHNT and CDR2 YYREEE come from the germline V gene (reference sequence). The CDR3 runs to 16 residues.

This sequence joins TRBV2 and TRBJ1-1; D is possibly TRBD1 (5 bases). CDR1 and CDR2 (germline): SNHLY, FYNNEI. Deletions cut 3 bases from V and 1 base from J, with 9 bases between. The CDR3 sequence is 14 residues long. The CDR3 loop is CASSDQGENTEAFF. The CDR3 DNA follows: TGTGCCAGCAGTGATCAGGGAGAGAACACTGAAGCTTTCTTT. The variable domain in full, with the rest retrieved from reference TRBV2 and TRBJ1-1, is EPEVTQTPSHQVTQMGQEVILRCVPISNHLYFYWYRQILGQKVEFLVSFYNNEISEKSEIFDDQFSVERPDGSNFTLKIRSTKLEDSAMYFCASSDQGENTEAFFGQGTRLTVV.

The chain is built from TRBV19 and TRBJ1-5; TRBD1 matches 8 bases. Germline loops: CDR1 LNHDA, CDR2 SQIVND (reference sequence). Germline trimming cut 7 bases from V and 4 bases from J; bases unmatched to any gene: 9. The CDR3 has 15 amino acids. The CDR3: CASTPGQGGNQPQHF. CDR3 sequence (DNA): TGTGCCAGTACCCCCGGACAGGGTGGGAATCAGCCCCAGCATTTT.

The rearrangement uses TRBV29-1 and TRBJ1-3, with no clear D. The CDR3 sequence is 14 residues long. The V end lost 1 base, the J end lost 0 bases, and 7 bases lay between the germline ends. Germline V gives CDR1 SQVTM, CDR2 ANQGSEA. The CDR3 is CSVEGHSSGNTIYF. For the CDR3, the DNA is TGCAGCGTTGAAGGGCATAGCTCTGGAAACACCATATATTTT. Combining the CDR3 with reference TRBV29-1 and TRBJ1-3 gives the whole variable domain SAVISQKPSRDICQRGTSLTIQCQVDSQVTMMFWYRQQPGQSLTLIATANQGSEATYESGFVIDKFPISRPNLTFSTLTVSNMSPEDSSIYLCSVEGHSSGNTIYFGEGSWLTVV.

CDR3 in DNA: TGCAGCGTGATGCGGGGACTCTACACTGAAGCTTTCTTT. Protein product: CSVMRGLYTEAFF. This rearrangement joins TRBV29-1 to TRBJ1-1, with D tentatively TRBD1 (5 bases). This CDR3 comprises 13 residues. Trimming shortened V by 6 bases and J by 3 bases, and 14 bases separated the two germline ends. Germline CDR1 is SQVTM and CDR2 is ANQGSEA.

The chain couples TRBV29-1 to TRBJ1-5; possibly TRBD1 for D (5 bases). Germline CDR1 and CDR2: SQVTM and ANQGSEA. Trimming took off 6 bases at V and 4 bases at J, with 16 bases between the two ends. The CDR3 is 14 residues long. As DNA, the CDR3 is TGCAGCGTGCGGGCGGGACCTGGGAATCAGCCCCAGCATTTT. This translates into CSVRAGPGNQPQHF.

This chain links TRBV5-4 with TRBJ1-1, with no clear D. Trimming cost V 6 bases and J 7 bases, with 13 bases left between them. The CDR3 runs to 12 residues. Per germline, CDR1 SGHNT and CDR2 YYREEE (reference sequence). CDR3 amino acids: CASMGGPSEAFF. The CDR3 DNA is TGTGCCAGCATGGGAGGGCCCAGTGAAGCTTTCTTT.

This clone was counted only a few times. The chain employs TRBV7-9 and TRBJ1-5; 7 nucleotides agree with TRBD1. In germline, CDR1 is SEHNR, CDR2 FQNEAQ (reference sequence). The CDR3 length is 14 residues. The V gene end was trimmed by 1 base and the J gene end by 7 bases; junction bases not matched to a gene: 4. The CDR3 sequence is CASSLGQGGQPQHF. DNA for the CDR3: TGTGCCAGCAGCTTAGGTCAAGGGGGCCAGCCCCAGCATTTT.

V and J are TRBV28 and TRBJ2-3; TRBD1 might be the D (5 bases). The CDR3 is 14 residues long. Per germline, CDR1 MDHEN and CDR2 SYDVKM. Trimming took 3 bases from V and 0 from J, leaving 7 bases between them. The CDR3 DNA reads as TGTGCCAGCAGTTTTGGACATAGCACAGATACGCAGTATTTT. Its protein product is CASSFGHSTDTQYF.

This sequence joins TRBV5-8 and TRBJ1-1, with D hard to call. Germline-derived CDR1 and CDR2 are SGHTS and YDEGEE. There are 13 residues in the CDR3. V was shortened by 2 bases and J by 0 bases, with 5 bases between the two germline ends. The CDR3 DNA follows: TGTGCCAGCAGCTTCACGGTGAACACTGAAGCTTTCTTT. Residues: CASSFTVNTEAFF.

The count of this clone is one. Written as DNA, the CDR3 is TGTGCCAGCAGTTACTCGAGAGGATGGAGGGGTGAAAAACTGTTTTTT. Translating gives CASSYSRGWRGEKLFF. The chain uses TRBV6-5 and TRBJ1-4; the D gene is possibly TRBD1 (5 bases). Looked up from germline, CDR1 is MNHEY and CDR2 is SVGAGI. The CDR3 runs 16 residues. Trimming took 0 bases from V and 7 from J, leaving 15 bases between them.

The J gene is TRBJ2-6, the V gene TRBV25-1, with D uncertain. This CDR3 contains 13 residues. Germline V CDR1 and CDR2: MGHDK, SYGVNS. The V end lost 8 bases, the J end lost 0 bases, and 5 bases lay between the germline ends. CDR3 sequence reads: CASSFSGANVLTF. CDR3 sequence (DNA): TGTGCCAGCTCTTTCTCTGGGGCCAACGTCCTGACTTTC.

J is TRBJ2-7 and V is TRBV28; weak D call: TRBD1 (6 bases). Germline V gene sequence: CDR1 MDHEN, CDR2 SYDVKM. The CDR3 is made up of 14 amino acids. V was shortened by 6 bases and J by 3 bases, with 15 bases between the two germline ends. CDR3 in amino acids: CASSASGALYEQYV. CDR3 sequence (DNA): TGTGCCAGCAGCGCTTCAGGGGCCCTCTACGAGCAGTACGTC.

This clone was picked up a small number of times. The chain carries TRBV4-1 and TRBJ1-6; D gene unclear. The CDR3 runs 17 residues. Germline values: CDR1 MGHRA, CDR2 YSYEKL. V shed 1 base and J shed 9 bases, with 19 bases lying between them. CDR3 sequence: CASSQVNLGFVGSPLHF. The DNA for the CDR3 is TGCGCCAGCAGCCAAGTTAACCTGGGGTTTGTGGGTTCACCCCTCCACTTT.